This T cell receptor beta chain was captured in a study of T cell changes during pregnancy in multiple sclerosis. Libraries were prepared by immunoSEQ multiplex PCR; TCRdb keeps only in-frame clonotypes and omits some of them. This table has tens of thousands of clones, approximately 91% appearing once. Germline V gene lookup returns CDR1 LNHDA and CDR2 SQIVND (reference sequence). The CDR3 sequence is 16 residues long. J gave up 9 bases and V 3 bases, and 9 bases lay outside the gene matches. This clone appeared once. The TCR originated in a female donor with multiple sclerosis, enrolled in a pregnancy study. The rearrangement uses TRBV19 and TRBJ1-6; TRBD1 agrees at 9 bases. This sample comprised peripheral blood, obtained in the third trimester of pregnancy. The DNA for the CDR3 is TGTGCCAGTAGTATCCGGGCCGGGACAGGGATTTCACCCCTCCACTTT. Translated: CASSIRAGTGISPLHF.